This T cell receptor (beta chain) is from a study of response to subunit inactivated influenza vaccine. Via MiXCR, TCRdb re-called the RT-PCR reads, giving one row per CDR3 protein. The table has roughly 460,000 distinct CDR3 sequences, approximately 10% seen once. This clonotype was observed at least ten times. The sequence came from a man in his fifties or sixties who received an inactivated influenza vaccine. This material consisted of PBMCs from blood, taken 35 to 45 days after vaccination.

The CDR3 loop is CAAQQGGTYNEQFF. DNA for the CDR3: TGTGCCGCCCAACAGGGAGGAACCTACAATGAGCAGTTCTTC. The chain joins TRBV10-3 to TRBJ2-1, with D perhaps assigned TRBD1 or TRBD2 (6 bases each). The CDR3 sequence is 14 residues long. The germline gives CDR1 ENHRY, CDR2 SYGVKD. V was trimmed by 11 bases and J by 2 bases, leaving 16 bases between them.